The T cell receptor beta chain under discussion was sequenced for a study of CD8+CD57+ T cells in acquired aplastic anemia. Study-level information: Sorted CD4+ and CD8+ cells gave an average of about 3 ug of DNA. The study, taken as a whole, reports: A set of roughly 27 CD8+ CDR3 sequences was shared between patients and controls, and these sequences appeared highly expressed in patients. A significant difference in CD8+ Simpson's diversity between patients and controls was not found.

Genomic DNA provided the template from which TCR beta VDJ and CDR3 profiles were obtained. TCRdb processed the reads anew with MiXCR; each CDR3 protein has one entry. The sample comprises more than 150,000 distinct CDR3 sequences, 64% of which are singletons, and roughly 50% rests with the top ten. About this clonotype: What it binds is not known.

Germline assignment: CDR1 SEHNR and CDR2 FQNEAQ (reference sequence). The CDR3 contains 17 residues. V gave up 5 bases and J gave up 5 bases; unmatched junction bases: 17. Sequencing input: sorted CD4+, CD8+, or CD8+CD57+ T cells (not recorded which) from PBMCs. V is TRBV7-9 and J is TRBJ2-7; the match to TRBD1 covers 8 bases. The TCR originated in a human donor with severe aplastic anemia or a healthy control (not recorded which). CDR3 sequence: CASSRGAGGGLWDEQYF. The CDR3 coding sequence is TGTGCCAGCAGCCGAGGGGCAGGGGGCGGACTTTGGGACGAGCAGTACTTC.